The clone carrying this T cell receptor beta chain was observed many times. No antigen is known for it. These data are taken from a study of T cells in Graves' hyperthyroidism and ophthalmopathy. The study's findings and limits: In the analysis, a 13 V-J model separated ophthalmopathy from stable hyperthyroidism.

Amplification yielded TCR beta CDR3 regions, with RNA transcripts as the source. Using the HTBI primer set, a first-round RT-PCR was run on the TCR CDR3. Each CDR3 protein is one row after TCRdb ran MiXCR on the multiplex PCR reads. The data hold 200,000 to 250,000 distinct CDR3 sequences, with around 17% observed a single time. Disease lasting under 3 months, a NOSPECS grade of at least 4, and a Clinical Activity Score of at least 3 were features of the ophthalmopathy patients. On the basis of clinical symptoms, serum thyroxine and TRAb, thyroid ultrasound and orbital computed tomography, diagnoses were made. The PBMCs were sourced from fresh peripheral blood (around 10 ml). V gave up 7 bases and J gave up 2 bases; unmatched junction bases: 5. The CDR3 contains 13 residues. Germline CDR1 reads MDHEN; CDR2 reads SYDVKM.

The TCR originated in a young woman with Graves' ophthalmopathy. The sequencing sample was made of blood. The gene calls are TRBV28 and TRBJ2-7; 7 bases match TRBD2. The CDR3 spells CASKTSVTYEQYF. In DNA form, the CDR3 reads TGTGCCAGCAAAACTAGCGTAACCTACGAGCAGTACTTC.